The 23 T cell receptor beta chains listed next were all sequenced from one sample in a study of cytomegalovirus exposure and HLA in healthy donors (dated by TCRdb to the late 2010s). Libraries were built with the immunoSEQ multiplex PCR assay. A mixture of 60 forward primers for TCR Vbeta segments and 13 reverse primers for TCR Jbeta segments was used in the multiplex PCR. Held by TCRdb, this immuneACCESS table contains in-frame sequences only and omits some clones. Under half of the omission traces to an unresolved V gene where checked; the cause of the rest is unknown. The sample profile shows about 65,000 clones; 60% to 65% of them were found once. The ten top clones hold around 2.7% of the sample. Source material: PBMCs. These receptors all stem from a man younger than 45 in good health and CMV-seronegative.

The chain links TRBV5-4 to TRBJ1-2; D is unresolved. Per germline, CDR1 SGHNT and CDR2 YYREEE (reference sequence). V was shortened by 2 bases and J by 2 bases, with 7 bases between the two germline ends. The CDR3 is 13 amino acids. The CDR3 region has the DNA TGTGCCAGCAGCTTAAACTCAAACTATGGCTACACCTTC. The encoded protein is CASSLNSNYGYTF.

This clone showed up just a few times. The J gene is TRBJ1-1, the V gene TRBV29-1; D might be TRBD1 (6 bases). CDR1 and CDR2 (germline): SQVTM, ANQGSEA. V gave up 6 bases and J gave up 4 bases, with 15 bases separating them. This CDR3 is built from 13 residues. CDR3 amino acids: CSVLAGESTEAFF. CDR3 coding DNA: TGCAGCGTGCTCGCAGGGGAGAGCACTGAAGCTTTCTTT.

V gene TRBV5-5 combines with J gene TRBJ1-1; no clear D. The V and J ends lost 0 bases and 4 bases respectively, with 7 bases between them. The CDR3 is 13 amino acids. Germline CDR1 reads SGHKS; CDR2 reads YYEKEE (reference sequence). CDR3 DNA sequence: TGTGCCAGCAGCTTGGGGTCGCGCACTGAAGCTTTCTTT. Its translation is CASSLGSRTEAFF.

The V gene is TRBV11-3, the J gene TRBJ2-1, with D possibly TRBD2 on 5 matching bases. The germline CDR1 and CDR2 sequences are SGHNT and YENEEA. Trimming pared 8 bases from V and 9 bases from J, leaving 23 bases between. The CDR3 runs to 15 residues. DNA of the CDR3: TGTGCCAGCCGGACTTACTATACCTTAGTTAGTGAGCAGTTCTTC. Translating gives CASRTYYTLVSEQFF.

The genes are TRBV7-9 and TRBJ2-7; D unresolved. This CDR3 has 13 amino acids. CDR1 and CDR2 (germline): SEHNR, FQNEAQ (reference sequence). V dropped 1 base and J dropped 5 bases, with 9 bases sitting between them. The CDR3 nucleotides read TGTGCCAGCAGCTTAGACCCTAAGAACGAGCAGTACTTC. Translation: CASSLDPKNEQYF.

In its sample, this clone was seen once. The J gene is TRBJ1-1, the V gene TRBV29-1; tentative D call: TRBD1 (6 bases). V lost 3 bases, J lost 1 base, and 18 bases lay in between. The length of the CDR3 is 16 residues. Germline values: CDR1 SQVTM, CDR2 ANQGSEA. The DNA for the CDR3 is TGCAGCGTTGACGGGACATCCTTTAACCGGAACACTGAAGCTTTCTTT. This gives the protein CSVDGTSFNRNTEAFF.

This clone was detected a few times. V usage is TRBV2 and J usage is TRBJ1-2; possibly TRBD1 for D (6 bases). The CDR3 has 15 residues. CDR1 and CDR2 (germline): SNHLY, FYNNEI. V lost 6 bases and J 2 bases, leaving 16 bases between the germline ends. The CDR3 here is CASSSSLTGNYGYTF. CDR3 nucleotides: TGTGCCAGCAGCTCCTCCCTGACAGGAAACTATGGCTACACCTTC.

V usage is TRBV6-6 and J usage is TRBJ1-2, with a tentative D call TRBD1 (5 bases). Between the trimmed V and J ends, which lost 5 bases and 5 bases, there was a span of 12 bases. From germline, CDR1 is MNHNY and CDR2 SVGAGI (reference sequence). The CDR3 has 13 residues. The chain's CDR3 is CASSHQGDYGYTF. For the CDR3, the DNA is TGTGCCAGCAGTCACCAGGGTGATTATGGCTACACCTTC.

The chain is built from TRBV10-2 and TRBJ2-7; D not resolved. With 4 bases removed from V and 4 bases from J, the gap between germline ends came to 5 bases. The CDR3 contains 11 residues. CDR1 is WSHSY, CDR2 SAAADI, per germline. DNA for the CDR3: TGCGCCAGCAGTGGAGGTTACGAGCAGTACTTC. Translated: CASSGGYEQYF.

This rearrangement joins TRBV5-1 to TRBJ1-6, with TRBD1 matching over 7 bases. J lost 1 base, V lost 2 bases, and 6 bases had no gene match. The germline V gene encodes CDR1 SGHRS and CDR2 YFSETQ. The CDR3 is 17 residues long. Here the CDR3 DNA reads TGCGCCAGCAGCTTCAAGACAGGGTGGTCCTATAATTCACCCCTCCACTTT. Its translation is CASSFKTGWSYNSPLHF.

V usage is TRBV19 and J usage is TRBJ2-2; 7 nucleotides align to TRBD1. Looked up from germline, CDR1 is LNHDA and CDR2 is SQIVND (reference sequence). The trim removed 9 bases at V and 5 bases at J, leaving 15 bases unmatched. The CDR3 runs to 16 residues. CDR3: CASNDRETLWTGELFF. CDR3 coding DNA: TGTGCCAGCAACGACAGGGAGACTCTATGGACCGGGGAGCTGTTTTTT.

Only a few counts were recorded for this clone. This chain joins TRBV29-1 and TRBJ2-2; 9 nucleotides match TRBD2. Germline CDR1 and CDR2: SQVTM and ANQGSEA. This CDR3 is 13 amino acids long. J was trimmed by 7 bases and V by 6 bases; bases with no gene match: 6. CDR3 amino acids: CSVGARGGGELFF. CDR3 bases: TGCAGCGTAGGAGCGCGGGGGGGCGGGGAGCTGTTTTTT.

The chain joins TRBV10-3 to TRBJ1-1, with D possibly TRBD1 on 5 matching bases. The germline gives CDR1 ENHRY, CDR2 SYGVKD. The CDR3 covers 12 residues. Trimming stripped 5 bases from V and 6 bases from J, with 10 bases between. The DNA of the CDR3 is TGTGCCATCAGTCCCCGGGGGGCTGAAGCTTTCTTT. This translates into CAISPRGAEAFF.

This rearrangement joins TRBV7-3 to TRBJ1-1; no definite D call. The CDR3 loop spans 14 amino acids. Trimming took 0 bases from V and 0 from J, leaving 5 bases between them. The germline gives CDR1 SGHTA, CDR2 FQGTGA. CDR3 bases: TGTGCCAGCAGCTTAACTCACATGAACACTGAAGCTTTCTTT. Its translation is CASSLTHMNTEAFF.

This clone has just a few counts. This chain uses TRBV25-1 with TRBJ2-7; D possibly corresponds to TRBD2 (6 bases). The CDR3 consists of 15 residues. V was clipped by 5 bases and J by 2 bases, with 16 bases between them. Germline-derived CDR1 and CDR2 are MGHDK and SYGVNS. This CDR3 is CASSSPGLTPYEQYF. The CDR3 nucleotides read TGTGCCAGCAGTTCCCCGGGACTCACCCCCTACGAGCAGTACTTC.

V and J are TRBV6-1 and TRBJ1-6, with TRBD1 identical over 8 bases. This CDR3 region has 15 residues. Germline lookup yields CDR1 MNHNS and CDR2 SASEGT. V was clipped by 2 bases and J by 7 bases; unmatched bases: 4. CDR3 residues: CASSERQGWNSPLHF. The CDR3 DNA reads as TGTGCCAGCAGTGAACGACAGGGGTGGAATTCACCCCTCCACTTT.

V gene TRBV5-4 combines with J gene TRBJ2-6, with 9 nucleotides matching TRBD1. This CDR3 has 17 amino acids. Trimming removed 5 bases from V and 2 bases from J; junction bases left unmatched: 8. Looked up from germline, CDR1 is SGHNT and CDR2 is YYREEE (reference sequence). The CDR3 here is CASSPGQGIAGANVLTF. Here the CDR3 DNA reads TGTGCCAGCAGTCCTGGACAGGGGATAGCTGGGGCCAACGTCCTGACTTTC.

This clone was observed a few times. Written as DNA, the CDR3 is TGTGCCAGCAGGCCCACAGGAGGGAGGTATCAGCCCCAGCATTTT. This translates into CASRPTGGRYQPQHF. The rearrangement links TRBV6-1 to TRBJ1-5, with D perhaps TRBD1 (5 bases). Germline assignment: CDR1 MNHNS and CDR2 SASEGT. The CDR3 has 15 residues. The ends were cut back, 6 bases at V and 5 bases at J, with 17 bases in the middle.

This sequence joins TRBV25-1 and TRBJ2-1, with 11 bases that match TRBD1. Germline CDR1 and CDR2: MGHDK and SYGVNS. The CDR3 runs to 14 residues. With 6 bases clipped from V and 8 bases from J, the junction kept 6 bases outside the gene matches. CDR3 amino acids: CASREDRGLDEQFF. CDR3 sequence (DNA): TGTGCCAGCAGGGAGGACAGGGGGCTGGATGAGCAGTTCTTC.

This chain joins TRBV7-8 and TRBJ2-3, with 8 positions matching TRBD2. From germline, CDR1 is SGHVS and CDR2 FQNEAQ. The CDR3 extends over 17 amino acids. V lost 1 base, J lost 2 bases, and 8 bases stayed unmatched. Written as DNA, the CDR3 is TGTGCCAGCAGCTTAGTTCGCGGGGGGCCTTACACAGATACGCAGTATTTT. This gives the protein CASSLVRGGPYTDTQYF.

The chain employs TRBV6-5 and TRBJ1-1; 8 bases are a match to TRBD1. V trimming: 0 bases; J trimming: 7 bases; junction bases outside the gene matches: 7. CDR1 MNHEY and CDR2 SVGAGI come from the germline V gene. The CDR3 is made up of 15 amino acids. CDR3 region: CASSYSTGATDEAFF. The CDR3 nucleotides are TGTGCCAGCAGTTACTCGACAGGGGCCACCGATGAAGCTTTCTTT.

Written as DNA, the CDR3 is TGTGCCAGCTCCTCCGGGACAGGGAGCGGTTCACCCCTCCACTTT. This encodes CASSSGTGSGSPLHF. This chain joins TRBV18 and TRBJ1-6, with 9 bases fitting TRBD1. In germline, CDR1 is KGHSH, CDR2 LQKENI. Trimming at V came to 6 bases and at J to 9 bases, leaving 9 bases not matched to a gene. The CDR3 is made up of 15 amino acids.

The J gene is TRBJ2-7, the V gene TRBV6-5; TRBD2 is a possible D gene (5 bases). V was trimmed by 6 bases and J by 9 bases, leaving 21 bases between them. The CDR3 extends over 14 amino acids. Per the germline V gene, CDR1 is MNHEY and CDR2 is SVGAGI. The DNA for the CDR3 is TGTGCCAGCAGCCGGTCGGGCGGGCCCCAGGTGCAGTACTTC. Translating it yields CASSRSGGPQVQYF.